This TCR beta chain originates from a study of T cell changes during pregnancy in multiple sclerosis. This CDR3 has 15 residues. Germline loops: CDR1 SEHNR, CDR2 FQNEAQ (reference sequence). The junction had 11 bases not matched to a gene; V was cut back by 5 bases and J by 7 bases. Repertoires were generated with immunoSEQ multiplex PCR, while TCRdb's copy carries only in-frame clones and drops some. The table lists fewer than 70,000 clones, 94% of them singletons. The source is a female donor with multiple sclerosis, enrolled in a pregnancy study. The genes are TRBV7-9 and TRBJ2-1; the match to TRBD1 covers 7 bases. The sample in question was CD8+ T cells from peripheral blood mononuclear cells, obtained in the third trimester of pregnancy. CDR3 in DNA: TGTGCCAGCAGCCATTCGACAGGGTTGGTAAATGAGCAGTTCTTC. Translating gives CASSHSTGLVNEQFF.